The clone carrying this T cell receptor beta chain was seen ten or more times. The data stem from a study of T cell responses to AZD1222 COVID-19 vaccine. Method: immunoSEQ multiplex PCR; TCRdb's copy keeps in-frame clones and lacks some. Among about 110,000 clones listed, under 95% were seen once. The sequences come from peripheral blood, collected 28 days after the second AZD1222 dose. The sequence derives from an adult who received the AZD1222 COVID-19 vaccine.

CDR3 nucleotide sequence: TGTGCCAGCAGTTTTAATGACAGGGGCGAGCAGTACTTC. Its translation is CASSFNDRGEQYF. This chain links TRBV12-3 or TRBV12-4 with TRBJ2-7; 8 bases map to TRBD1. Trimming removed 3 bases from V and 6 bases from J; junction bases left unmatched: 4. CDR3 length: 13 residues.